Detailed here is one T cell receptor (beta chain). Measured with immunoSEQ multiplex PCR; TCRdb has only the in-frame clones, and not every one. Of 85,000 to 100,000 clones listed, 85% to 90% are singletons. The sample originates from a study of T cells after somatic rescue of genetic block. CDR1 GTSNPN and CDR2 SVGIG come from the germline V gene (reference sequence). V lost 0 bases and J 0 bases, leaving 6 bases between the germline ends. The CDR3 has 15 residues. V is TRBV30 and J is TRBJ2-6; D remains unclear. Sequenced input: peripheral blood mononuclear cells (PBMCs). The sequence derives from a woman aged 18-30 years. The CDR3 DNA follows: TGTGCCTGGAGTGTTGGCGGCTCTGGGGCCAACGTCCTGACTTTC. The encoded protein is CAWSVGGSGANVLTF.